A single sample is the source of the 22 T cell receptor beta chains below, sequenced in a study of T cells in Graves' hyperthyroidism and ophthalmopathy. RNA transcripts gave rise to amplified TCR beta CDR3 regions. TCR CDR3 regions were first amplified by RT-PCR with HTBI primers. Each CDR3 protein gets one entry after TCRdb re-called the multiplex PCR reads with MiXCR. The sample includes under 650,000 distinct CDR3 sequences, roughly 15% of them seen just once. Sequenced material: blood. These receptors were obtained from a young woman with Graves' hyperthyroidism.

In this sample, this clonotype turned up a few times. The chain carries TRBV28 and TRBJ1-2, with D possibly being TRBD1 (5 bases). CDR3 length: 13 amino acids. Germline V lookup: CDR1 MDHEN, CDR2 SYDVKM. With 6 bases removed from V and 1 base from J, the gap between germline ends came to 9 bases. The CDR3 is CASSWGFNYGYTF. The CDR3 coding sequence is TGTGCCAGCAGCTGGGGCTTTAACTATGGCTACACCTTC.

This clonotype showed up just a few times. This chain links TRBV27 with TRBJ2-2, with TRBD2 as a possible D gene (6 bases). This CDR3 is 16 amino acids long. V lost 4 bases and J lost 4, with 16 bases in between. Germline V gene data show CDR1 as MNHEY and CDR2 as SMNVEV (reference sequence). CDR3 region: CASSSLPGLRTGELFF. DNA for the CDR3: TGTGCCAGCAGTTCCCTCCCGGGACTGCGCACCGGGGAGCTGTTTTTT.

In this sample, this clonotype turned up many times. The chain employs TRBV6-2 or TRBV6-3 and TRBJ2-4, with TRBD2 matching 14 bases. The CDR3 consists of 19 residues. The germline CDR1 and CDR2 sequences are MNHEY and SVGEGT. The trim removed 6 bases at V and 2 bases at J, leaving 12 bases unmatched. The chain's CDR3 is CASSSTGLAGALSKNIQYF. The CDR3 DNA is TGTGCCAGCAGCTCGACGGGACTAGCGGGAGCCTTGTCCAAAAACATTCAGTACTTC.

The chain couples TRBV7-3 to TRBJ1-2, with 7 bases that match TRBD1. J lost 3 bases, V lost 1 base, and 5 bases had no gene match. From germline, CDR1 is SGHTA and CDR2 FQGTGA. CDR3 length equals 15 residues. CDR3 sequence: CASSLNWDSDYGYTF. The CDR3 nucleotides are TGTGCCAGCAGCTTAAATTGGGACAGTGACTATGGCTACACCTTC.

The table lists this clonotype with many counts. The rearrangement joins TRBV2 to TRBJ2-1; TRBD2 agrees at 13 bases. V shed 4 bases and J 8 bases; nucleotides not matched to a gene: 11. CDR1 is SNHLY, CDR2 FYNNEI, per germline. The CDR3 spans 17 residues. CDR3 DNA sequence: TGTGCCAGCAGTGCCTTAACTAGCGGGAGGGCCCTCGATGAGCAGTTCTTC. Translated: CASSALTSGRALDEQFF.

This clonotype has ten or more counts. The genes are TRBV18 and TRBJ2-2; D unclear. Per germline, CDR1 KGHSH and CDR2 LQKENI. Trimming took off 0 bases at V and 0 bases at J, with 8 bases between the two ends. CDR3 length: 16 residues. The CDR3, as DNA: TGTGCCAGCTCACCACCGCAGAACACGAACACCGGGGAGCTGTTTTTT. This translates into CASSPPQNTNTGELFF.

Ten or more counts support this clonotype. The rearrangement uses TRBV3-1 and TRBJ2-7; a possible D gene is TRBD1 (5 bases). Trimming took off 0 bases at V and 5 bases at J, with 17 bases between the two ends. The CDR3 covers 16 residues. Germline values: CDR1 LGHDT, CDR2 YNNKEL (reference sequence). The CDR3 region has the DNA TGTGCCAGCAGCCAAGATCTCCCAGGGATGCTCGACGAGCAGTACTTC. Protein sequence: CASSQDLPGMLDEQYF.

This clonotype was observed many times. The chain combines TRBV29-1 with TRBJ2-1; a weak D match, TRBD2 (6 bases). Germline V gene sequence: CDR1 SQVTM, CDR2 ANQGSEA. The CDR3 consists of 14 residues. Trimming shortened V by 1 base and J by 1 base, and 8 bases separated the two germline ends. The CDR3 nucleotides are TGCAGCGTTGAAGGGGGGGTTTCCTACAATGAGCAGTTCTTC. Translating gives CSVEGGVSYNEQFF.

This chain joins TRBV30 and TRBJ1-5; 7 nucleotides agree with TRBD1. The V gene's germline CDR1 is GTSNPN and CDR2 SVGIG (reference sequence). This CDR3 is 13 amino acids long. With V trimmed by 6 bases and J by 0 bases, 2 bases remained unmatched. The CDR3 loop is CACAGGSNQPQHF. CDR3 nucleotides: TGTGCCTGTGCAGGGGGTAGCAATCAGCCCCAGCATTTT.

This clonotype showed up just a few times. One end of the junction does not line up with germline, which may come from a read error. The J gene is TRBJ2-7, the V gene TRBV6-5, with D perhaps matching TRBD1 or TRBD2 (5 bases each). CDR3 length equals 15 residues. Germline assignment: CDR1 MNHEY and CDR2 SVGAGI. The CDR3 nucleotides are TGTGCCAGCAGGTACTCCGGGACCGCGGCTTACGAGCAGTACTTC. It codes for CASRYSGTAAYEQYF.

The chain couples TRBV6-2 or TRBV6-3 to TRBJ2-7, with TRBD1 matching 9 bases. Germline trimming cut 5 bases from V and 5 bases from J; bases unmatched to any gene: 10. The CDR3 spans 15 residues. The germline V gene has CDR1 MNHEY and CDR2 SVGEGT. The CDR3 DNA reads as TGTGCCAGCAGTACCTACAGGGGGCGACCCCACGAGCAGTACTTC. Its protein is CASSTYRGRPHEQYF.

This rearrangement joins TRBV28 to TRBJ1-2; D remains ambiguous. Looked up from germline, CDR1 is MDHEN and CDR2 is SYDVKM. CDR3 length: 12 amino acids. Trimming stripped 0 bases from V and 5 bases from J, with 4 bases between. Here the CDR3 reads CASSLWAYGYTF. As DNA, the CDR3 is TGTGCCAGCAGTTTATGGGCTTATGGCTACACCTTC.

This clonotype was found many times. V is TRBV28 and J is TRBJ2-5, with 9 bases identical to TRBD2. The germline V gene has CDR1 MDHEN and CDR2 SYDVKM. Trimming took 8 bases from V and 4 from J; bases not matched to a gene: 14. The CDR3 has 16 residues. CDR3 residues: CASGPERGAILETQYF. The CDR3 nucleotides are TGTGCCAGCGGCCCCGAGCGGGGGGCGATATTAGAGACCCAGTACTTC.

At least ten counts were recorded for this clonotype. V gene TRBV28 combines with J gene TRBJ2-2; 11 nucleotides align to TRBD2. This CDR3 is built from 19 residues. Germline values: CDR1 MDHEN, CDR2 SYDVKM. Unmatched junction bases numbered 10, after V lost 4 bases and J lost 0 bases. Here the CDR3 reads CASSYSGTSGWPNTGELFF. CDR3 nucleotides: TGTGCCAGCAGTTACTCCGGGACTAGCGGCTGGCCGAACACCGGGGAGCTGTTTTTT.

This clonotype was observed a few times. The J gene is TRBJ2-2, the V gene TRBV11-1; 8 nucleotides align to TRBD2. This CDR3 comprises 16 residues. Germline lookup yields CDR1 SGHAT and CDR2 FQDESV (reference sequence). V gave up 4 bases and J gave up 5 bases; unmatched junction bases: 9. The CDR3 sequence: CASSYPRLARTGELFF. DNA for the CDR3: TGTGCCAGCAGCTACCCCAGACTAGCGAGGACCGGGGAGCTGTTTTTT.

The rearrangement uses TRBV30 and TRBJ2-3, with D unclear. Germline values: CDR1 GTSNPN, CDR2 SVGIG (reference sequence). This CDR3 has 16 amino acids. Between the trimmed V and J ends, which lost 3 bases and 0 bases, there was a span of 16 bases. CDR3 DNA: TGTGCCTGGAGGACACCGTGGGAATCTAGCACAGATACGCAGTATTTT. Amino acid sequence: CAWRTPWESSTDTQYF. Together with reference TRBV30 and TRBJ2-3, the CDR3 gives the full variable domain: SQTIHQWPATLVQPVGSPLSLECTVEGTSNPNLYWYRQAAGRGLQLLFYSVGIGQISSEVPQNLSASRPQDRQFILSSKKLLLSDSGFYLCAWRTPWESSTDTQYFGPGTRLTVL.

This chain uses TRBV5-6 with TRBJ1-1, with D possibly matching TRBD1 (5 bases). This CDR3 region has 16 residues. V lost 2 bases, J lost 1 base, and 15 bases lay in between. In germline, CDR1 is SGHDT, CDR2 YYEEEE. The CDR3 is CASSFPGRGRNTEAFF. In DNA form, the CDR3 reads TGTGCCAGCAGCTTCCCGGGAAGGGGCCGGAACACTGAAGCTTTCTTT.

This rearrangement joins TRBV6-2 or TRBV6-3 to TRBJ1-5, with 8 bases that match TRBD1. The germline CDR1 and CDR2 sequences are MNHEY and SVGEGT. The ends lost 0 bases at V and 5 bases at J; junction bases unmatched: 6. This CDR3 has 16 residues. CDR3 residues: CASSYSRSRGHQPQHF. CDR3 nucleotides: TGTGCCAGCAGTTACTCGAGAAGCAGGGGGCATCAGCCCCAGCATTTT.

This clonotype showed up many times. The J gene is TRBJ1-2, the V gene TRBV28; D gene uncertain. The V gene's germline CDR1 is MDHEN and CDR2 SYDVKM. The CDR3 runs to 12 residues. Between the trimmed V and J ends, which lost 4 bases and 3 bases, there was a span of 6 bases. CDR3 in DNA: TGTGCCAGCAGTTATGGGGACTATGGCTACACCTTC. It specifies CASSYGDYGYTF.

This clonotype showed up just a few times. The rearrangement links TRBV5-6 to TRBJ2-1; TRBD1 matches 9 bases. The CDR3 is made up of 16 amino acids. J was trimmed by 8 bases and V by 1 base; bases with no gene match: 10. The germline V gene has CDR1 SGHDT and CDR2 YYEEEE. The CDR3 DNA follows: TGTGCCAGCAGCTTGCGAAGGACAGGGGTTGCGTATGAGCAGTTCTTC. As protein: CASSLRRTGVAYEQFF.

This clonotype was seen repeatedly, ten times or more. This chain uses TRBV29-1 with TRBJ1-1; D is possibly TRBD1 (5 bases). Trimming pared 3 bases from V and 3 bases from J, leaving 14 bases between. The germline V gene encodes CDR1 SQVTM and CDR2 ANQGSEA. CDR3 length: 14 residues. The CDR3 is CSVEGEEWDTEAFF. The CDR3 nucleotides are TGCAGCGTTGAGGGGGAGGAATGGGACACTGAAGCTTTCTTT.

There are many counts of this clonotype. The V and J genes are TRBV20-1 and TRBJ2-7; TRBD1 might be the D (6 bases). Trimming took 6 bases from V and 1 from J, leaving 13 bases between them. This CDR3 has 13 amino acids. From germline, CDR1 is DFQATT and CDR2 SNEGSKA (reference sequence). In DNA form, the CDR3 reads TGCAGTGCCGCCGGACAGAATTCCTACGAGCAGTACTTC. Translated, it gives CSAAGQNSYEQYF.